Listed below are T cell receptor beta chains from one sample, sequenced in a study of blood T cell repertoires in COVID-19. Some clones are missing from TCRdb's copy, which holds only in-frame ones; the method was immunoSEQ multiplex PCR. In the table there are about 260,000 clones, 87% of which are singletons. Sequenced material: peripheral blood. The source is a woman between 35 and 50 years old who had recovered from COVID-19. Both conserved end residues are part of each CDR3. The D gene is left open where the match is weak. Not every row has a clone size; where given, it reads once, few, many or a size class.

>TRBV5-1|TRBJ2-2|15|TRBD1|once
CASSPGTANTGELFF
TGCGCCAGCAGCCCCGGGACAGCGAACACCGGGGAGCTGTTTTTT
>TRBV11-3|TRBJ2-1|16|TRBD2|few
CASSLGSSGVYNEQFF
TGTGCCAGCAGCTTAGGATCTAGCGGGGTCTACAATGAGCAGTTCTTC
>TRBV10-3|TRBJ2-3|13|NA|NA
CAIRETSTDTQYF
TGTGCCATCAGAGAAACTAGCACAGATACGCAGTATTTT
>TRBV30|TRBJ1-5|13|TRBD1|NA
CAWEQGHDQPQHF
TGTGCCTGGGAACAGGGGCACGATCAGCCCCAGCATTTT
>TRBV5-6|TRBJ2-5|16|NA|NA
CASSLGYRGGRETQYF
TGTGCCAGCAGCTTGGGATATCGAGGGGGACGAGAGACCCAGTACTTC
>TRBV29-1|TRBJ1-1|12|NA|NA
CSLSLLNTEAFF
TGCAGCCTTTCCCTTTTGAACACTGAAGCTTTCTTT
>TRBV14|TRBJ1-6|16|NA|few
CASSQDIRGEESPLHF
TGTGCCAGCAGCCAAGATATCCGGGGGGAGGAGTCACCCCTCCACTTT
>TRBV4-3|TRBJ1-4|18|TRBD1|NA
CASSQGVQGGGTNEKLFF
TGCGCCAGCAGCCAAGGTGTACAGGGGGGGGGAACTAATGAAAAACTGTTTTTT
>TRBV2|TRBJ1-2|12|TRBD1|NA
CASREGAGGYTF
TGTGCCAGCCGGGAGGGGGCTGGCGGCTACACCTTC
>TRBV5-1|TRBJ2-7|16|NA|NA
CASSPGGQGVGYEQYF
TGCGCCAGCAGCCCCGGAGGGCAGGGGGTTGGTTACGAGCAGTACTTC
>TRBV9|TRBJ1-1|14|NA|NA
CASSPTGPDTEAFF
TGTGCCAGCAGCCCTACAGGGCCAGACACTGAAGCTTTCTTT
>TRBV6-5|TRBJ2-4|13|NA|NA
CASNQRGGNIQYF
TGTGCCAGCAACCAGAGGGGGGGTAACATTCAGTACTTC
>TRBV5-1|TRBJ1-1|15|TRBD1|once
CASMLRTGLNTEAFF
TGCGCCAGCATGCTAAGGACAGGGTTGAACACTGAAGCTTTCTTT
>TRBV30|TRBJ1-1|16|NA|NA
CAWSVQSTGRDTEAFF
TGTGCCTGGAGTGTACAGTCAACAGGGAGGGACACTGAAGCTTTCTTT
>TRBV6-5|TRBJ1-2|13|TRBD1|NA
CASRQGRNYGYTF
TGTGCCAGCAGACAGGGGAGGAACTATGGCTACACCTTC
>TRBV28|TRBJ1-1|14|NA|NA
CASSLETANTEAFF
TGTGCCAGCAGTTTGGAGACAGCGAACACTGAAGCTTTCTTT
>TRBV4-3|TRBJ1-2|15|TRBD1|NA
CASSRRTGGNYGYTF
TGCGCCAGCAGCCGCCGGACAGGGGGCAACTATGGCTACACCTTC
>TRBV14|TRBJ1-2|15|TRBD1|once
CASSPQGANPYGYTF
TGTGCCAGCAGCCCACAGGGGGCAAACCCATATGGCTACACCTTC
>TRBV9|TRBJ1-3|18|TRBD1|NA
CASSVAPGTGLAGNTIYF
TGTGCCAGCAGCGTAGCCCCTGGGACAGGGCTCGCCGGAAACACCATATATTTT